The T cell receptor beta chain described here comes from a study of T cell changes during pregnancy in multiple sclerosis. Per the germline V gene, CDR1 is SGHTA and CDR2 is FQGNSA. CDR3 size: 13 residues. Between the trimmed V and J ends, which lost 5 bases and 9 bases, there was a span of 14 bases. Some clones are missing from TCRdb's copy, which holds only in-frame ones; the method was immunoSEQ multiplex PCR. The table records around 40,000 clones, 85% to 90% of them present only once. The V and J genes are TRBV7-2 and TRBJ2-1; possibly TRBD2 for D (6 bases). This receptor was taken from a female donor with multiple sclerosis, enrolled in a pregnancy study. Sequenced material: CD4+ T cells from peripheral blood mononuclear cells, taken in the first trimester of pregnancy. The CDR3, as DNA: TGTGCCAGCAGCATACGGGAGAAGCGTGAGCAGTTCTTC. Its protein product is CASSIREKREQFF.